The entry below gives a single T cell receptor (beta chain) sequence along with its context. Antigen specificity is unknown. This specimen belongs to a study of CD4+ T cells in melanoma. Trimming shortened V by 0 bases and J by 7 bases, and 12 bases separated the two germline ends. This CDR3 comprises 15 residues. Germline assignment: CDR1 MNHNY and CDR2 SVGAGI (reference sequence). Libraries were prepared by immunoSEQ multiplex PCR; TCRdb keeps only in-frame clonotypes and omits some of them. Here the sample spans approximately 14,000 clones, 55% to 75% being singletons. Study outcomes and limitations: Reportedly, melanoma neoantigen-specific CD4+ T cells showed varied differentiation states. A reported correlation linked neoantigen-specific CD4+ T cells to CD8+, macrophage and B cell function.

The chain recombines TRBV6-6 with TRBJ1-4; D might be TRBD1 (5 bases). This clonotype was sampled from a human donor with melanoma. Specimen: cells from a culture (not recorded whether cultured in vitro). The CDR3 here is CASSYSFGGGEKLFF. The CDR3 DNA sequence: TGTGCCAGCAGTTACTCGTTCGGGGGGGGTGAAAAACTGTTTTTT.